Below, 23 T cell receptor beta chains from the same sample are listed, as sequenced in a study of cytomegalovirus exposure and HLA in healthy donors. PCR was performed using 60 Vbeta and 13 Jbeta primers. Assay: immunoSEQ multiplex PCR; the TCRdb copy retains only in-frame clones and omits some. The sample records about 200,000 clones, 60% to 80% being singletons. Input material: PBMCs. The receptors come from a male donor in good health and CMV-seronegative.

This clone was counted many times. J is TRBJ1-5 and V is TRBV4-1; D is unclear. Germline V lookup: CDR1 MGHRA, CDR2 YSYEKL. The CDR3 length is 16 residues. Deletions cut 1 base from V and 7 bases from J, with 17 bases between. In nucleotides, the CDR3 is TGCGCCAGCAGCCAAGTTCTCTCCAAACTAGGGCAGCCCCAGCATTTT. Amino acid sequence: CASSQVLSKLGQPQHF.

The rearrangement links TRBV13 to TRBJ2-7, with D hard to call. Germline loops: CDR1 PRHDT, CDR2 FYEKMQ (reference sequence). The CDR3 has 14 residues. With 0 bases removed from V and 2 bases from J, the gap between germline ends came to 8 bases. CDR3 in amino acids: CASSLGLSPYEQYF. As DNA, the CDR3 is TGTGCCAGCAGCTTAGGCCTATCTCCCTACGAGCAGTACTTC.

The V call is TRBV7-2, the J call TRBJ2-5; D may be TRBD2 (5 bases). The V end lost 5 bases, the J end lost 5 bases, and 15 bases lay between the germline ends. CDR1 and CDR2 (germline): SGHTA, FQGNSA. CDR3 size: 14 residues. The CDR3 nucleotides read TGTGCCAGCAGCGACCGCGGGCTTAGGGAGACCCAGTACTTC. It codes for CASSDRGLRETQYF.

The chain carries TRBV29-1 and TRBJ2-7; D perhaps matches TRBD1 (5 bases). Germline V gives CDR1 SQVTM, CDR2 ANQGSEA. Trimming took off 3 bases at V and 3 bases at J, with 12 bases between the two ends. The CDR3 sequence is 13 residues long. CDR3 loop: CSVEVGVSYEQYF. CDR3 in DNA: TGCAGCGTTGAGGTAGGGGTGAGCTACGAGCAGTACTTC.

This chain joins TRBV5-4 and TRBJ2-1; perhaps TRBD1 as D (6 bases). The CDR3 contains 13 residues. Germline assignment: CDR1 SGHNT and CDR2 YYREEE (reference sequence). V was clipped by 4 bases and J by 7 bases, with 12 bases between them. For the CDR3, the DNA is TGTGCCAGCAGCGGTACAGGGTTGAATGAGCAGTTCTTC. It codes for CASSGTGLNEQFF.

The chain has TRBV7-8 and TRBJ1-3; D uncertain. Germline CDR1 and CDR2: SGHVS and FQNEAQ. The CDR3 is 15 amino acids. V was trimmed by 1 base and J by 0 bases, leaving 7 bases between them. CDR3 region: CASSLGGFSGNTIYF. CDR3 nucleotide sequence: TGTGCCAGCAGCTTAGGTGGCTTCTCTGGAAACACCATATATTTT.

The rearrangement uses TRBV28 and TRBJ2-7; 10 positions match TRBD2. V gave up 4 bases and J gave up 0 bases; unmatched junction bases: 3. This CDR3 comprises 15 residues. The germline CDR1 and CDR2 sequences are MDHEN and SYDVKM. CDR3 DNA: TGTGCCAGCAGTTACCCTAGCGGGAGCTCCTACGAGCAGTACTTC. It encodes CASSYPSGSSYEQYF.

The chain is built from TRBV2 and TRBJ2-5; 8 nucleotides agree with TRBD1. Germline V lookup: CDR1 SNHLY, CDR2 FYNNEI. The CDR3 length is 15 residues. V shed 5 bases, J shed 5 bases, and the junction held 10 bases outside the gene matches. The CDR3 spells CASSPQGQGGETQYF. The CDR3 region has the DNA TGTGCCAGCAGTCCTCAAGGACAGGGTGGGGAGACCCAGTACTTC.

Points on this clone: At the DNA level, this CDR3 is encoded by other sequences in the same sample as well. CDR3 loop: CASSLSAGNEQFF. The CDR3 DNA sequence: TGTGCCAGCAGCCTCTCTGCCGGCAATGAGCAGTTCTTC. The chain employs TRBV7-3 and TRBJ2-1; no clear D gene. Germline assignment: CDR1 SGHTA and CDR2 FQGTGA. This CDR3 is 13 amino acids long. The V end lost 5 bases, the J end lost 6 bases, and 11 bases lay between the germline ends.

The rearrangement joins TRBV11-2 to TRBJ1-1; no definite D call. V shed 5 bases and J shed 2 bases, with 12 bases lying between them. The germline V gene encodes CDR1 SGHAT and CDR2 FQNNGV. This CDR3 has 14 residues. DNA for the CDR3: TGTGCCAGCAGCGAAATACGAGGAAACACTGAAGCTTTCTTT. Protein product: CASSEIRGNTEAFF.

The CDR3 DNA is TGTGCCAGCAGCTATAGCGGGATGAGCGCAGATACGCAGTATTTT. Translating it yields CASSYSGMSADTQYF. The V call is TRBV2, the J call TRBJ2-3; 8 bases align to TRBD2. The CDR3 length is 15 residues. Trimming took 6 bases from V and 4 from J; bases not matched to a gene: 9. Germline V gene lookup returns CDR1 SNHLY and CDR2 FYNNEI.

V gene TRBV11-2 combines with J gene TRBJ2-5; D may be TRBD2 (5 bases). Germline V CDR1 and CDR2: SGHAT, FQNNGV. The V gene lost 1 base and the J gene lost 7 bases, with 13 bases spanning the gap. The CDR3 loop spans 14 amino acids. The CDR3 here is CASSLVRGSVTQYF. The DNA for the CDR3 is TGTGCCAGCAGCTTAGTCCGGGGTTCGGTGACCCAGTACTTC.

The chain has TRBV5-5 and TRBJ2-2, with TRBD2 matching over 9 bases. Germline trimming cut 3 bases from V and 0 bases from J; bases unmatched to any gene: 6. The CDR3 runs 17 residues. Germline-derived CDR1 and CDR2 are SGHKS and YYEKEE (reference sequence). The DNA for the CDR3 is TGTGCCAGCAGCTGGGGGATAGCGGGGGCGAACACCGGGGAGCTGTTTTTT. Its translation: CASSWGIAGANTGELFF.

This clone was counted between two and nine times. V gene TRBV9 combines with J gene TRBJ1-3; no clear D gene. V was shortened by 3 bases and J by 8 bases, with 18 bases between the two germline ends. Germline CDR1 reads SGDLS; CDR2 reads YYNGEE. The CDR3 is made up of 15 amino acids. CDR3 amino acids: CASSAEGREEHTIYF. As DNA, the CDR3 is TGTGCCAGCAGCGCTGAGGGCCGGGAGGAACACACCATATATTTT.

This chain connects TRBV7-8 to TRBJ2-3; possibly TRBD2 for D (5 bases). Trimming stripped 0 bases from V and 8 bases from J, with 6 bases between. From germline, CDR1 is SGHVS and CDR2 FQNEAQ. The CDR3 has 12 residues. CDR3: CASSLARGTQYF. CDR3 in DNA: TGTGCCAGCAGCTTAGCACGGGGTACGCAGTATTTT.

This clone showed up just once. CDR3: CASSPGYGYTF. DNA of the CDR3: TGTGCCAGCAGTCCCGGGTATGGCTACACCTTC. The rearrangement joins TRBV6-5 to TRBJ1-2; D gene uncertain. Deletions cut 5 bases from V and 5 bases from J, with 6 bases between. Germline V gene lookup returns CDR1 MNHEY and CDR2 SVGAGI. The CDR3 is 11 residues long.

The V call is TRBV14, the J call TRBJ2-4, with TRBD1 identical over 7 bases. V shed 5 bases, J shed 8 bases, and the junction held 12 bases outside the gene matches. The germline V gene has CDR1 SGHDN and CDR2 FVKESK. The CDR3 is made up of 15 amino acids. CDR3 in DNA: TGTGCCAGCAGCGAAAGAGGGACAGTCCCTGACATTCAGTACTTC. This encodes CASSERGTVPDIQYF.

This rearrangement joins TRBV4-1 to TRBJ2-5; TRBD2 matches at 7 bases. Germline CDR1 reads MGHRA; CDR2 reads YSYEKL. The V gene end was trimmed by 1 base and the J gene end by 4 bases; junction bases not matched to a gene: 6. CDR3 size: 15 residues. CDR3 region: CASSQVIGRPETQYF. The DNA of the CDR3 is TGCGCCAGCAGCCAAGTGATCGGGAGGCCAGAGACCCAGTACTTC.

The chain carries TRBV12-5 and TRBJ1-1; 11 bases align to TRBD1. This CDR3 comprises 19 residues. Trimming removed 7 bases from V and 3 bases from J; junction bases left unmatched: 19. Per germline, CDR1 LGHNT and CDR2 FRNRAP. This CDR3 is CASANPSGDRGWEDTEAFF. The CDR3 bases are TGTGCTAGTGCCAATCCATCTGGGGACAGGGGGTGGGAGGACACTGAAGCTTTCTTT.

This clone is a singleton in its sample. The CDR3 sequence is CASRTSGAGELFF. The CDR3 DNA is TGTGCCAGTAGAACTAGTGGCGCCGGGGAGCTGTTTTTT. The rearrangement joins TRBV19 to TRBJ2-2; D may be TRBD2 (5 bases). Trimming stripped 6 bases from V and 6 bases from J, with 11 bases between. The CDR3 runs 13 residues. Germline CDR1 reads LNHDA; CDR2 reads SQIVND (reference sequence).

This chain connects TRBV5-4 to TRBJ2-7; D gene ambiguous. This CDR3 region has 14 residues. V lost 0 bases to trimming and J lost 1 base, with 8 bases between them. Per germline, CDR1 SGHNT and CDR2 YYREEE (reference sequence). CDR3 in amino acids: CASSLDSHSYEQYF. The CDR3 DNA reads as TGTGCCAGCAGCTTGGATAGCCATTCCTACGAGCAGTACTTC.

The CDR3 DNA is TGTGCCAGCACTTCCAGCACAGATACGCAGTATTTT. This translates into CASTSSTDTQYF. The rearrangement links TRBV7-2 to TRBJ2-3; D is ambiguous. The CDR3 has 12 residues. The V end was cut by 7 bases, the J end by 0 bases, with 5 bases between. Germline CDR1 SGHTA, CDR2 FQGNSA.

The chain recombines TRBV7-8 with TRBJ2-7, with TRBD1 as a possible D gene (5 bases). There are 15 residues in the CDR3. The V end lost 4 bases, the J end lost 2 bases, and 15 bases lay between the germline ends. The germline CDR1 and CDR2 sequences are SGHVS and FQNEAQ. CDR3 amino acids: CASSSRTQITYEQYF. The CDR3 DNA sequence: TGTGCCAGCAGCTCCCGGACACAAATAACCTACGAGCAGTACTTC. The full variable domain, rest sourced from reference TRBV7-8 and TRBJ2-7, is GAGVSQSPRYKVAKRGQDVALRCDPISGHVSLFWYQQALGQGPEFLTYFQNEAQLDKSGLPSDRFFAERPEGSVSTLKIQRTQQEDSAVYLCASSSRTQITYEQYFGPGTRLTVT.